These 7 T cell receptor beta chains share one sample of origin, sequenced in a study of blood T cell repertoires in COVID-19. Sequenced by immunoSEQ multiplex PCR; TCRdb stores in-frame clones only, minus some. The sample holds about 480,000 clones, around 89% seen once. Sequencing input: PBMCs or T cells enriched from blood (not recorded which). The receptors derive from a woman in her thirties or forties who had recovered from COVID-19.

CDR3: CASSKASDRGDQPQHF. CDR3 bases: TGTGCCAGCAGCAAAGCCAGCGACAGGGGCGATCAGCCCCAGCATTTT. The rearrangement uses TRBV21-1 and TRBJ1-5; the table's D call, TRBD1, has no DNA check behind it. TRBV21-1 has pseudogene status. The CDR3 length is 16 residues.

V usage is TRBV18 and J usage is TRBJ1-2; D possibly corresponds to TRBD1 (6 bases). Trimming took 3 bases from V and 7 from J, leaving 15 bases between them. There are 14 residues in the CDR3. In germline, CDR1 is KGHSH, CDR2 LQKENI. CDR3 sequence: CASSPVEGDAGYTF. The CDR3 coding sequence is TGTGCCAGCTCACCGGTCGAGGGGGATGCTGGCTACACCTTC.

The chain links TRBV19 to TRBJ1-5, with 10 bases fitting TRBD1. Unmatched junction bases numbered 5, after V lost 6 bases and J lost 3 bases. This CDR3 has 15 residues. The germline V gene encodes CDR1 LNHDA and CDR2 SQIVND (reference sequence). The CDR3 region is CASRRTGGVNQPQHF. The CDR3 DNA follows: TGTGCCAGTAGAAGGACAGGGGGAGTCAATCAGCCCCAGCATTTT.

V gene TRBV5-1 combines with J gene TRBJ2-4; D is perhaps TRBD2 (5 bases). Trimming took off 4 bases at V and 8 bases at J, with 22 bases between the two ends. Germline V gene data show CDR1 as SGHRS and CDR2 as YFSETQ. This CDR3 region has 16 residues. The CDR3 DNA is TGCGCCAGCAGCCCACGGCGGAGGTCCGACGCCGACATTCAGTACTTC. Translating it yields CASSPRRRSDADIQYF. The full variable domain, its missing parts supplied by reference TRBV5-1 and TRBJ2-4, is KAGVTQTPRYLIKTRGQQVTLSCSPISGHRSVSWYQQTPGQGLQFLFEYFSETQRNKGNFPGRFSGRQFSNSRSEMNVSTLELGDSALYLCASSPRRRSDADIQYFGAGTRLSVL.

The sample holds a few counts of this clone. The V and J genes are TRBV20-1 and TRBJ2-7, with D possibly matching TRBD1 (5 bases). Per the germline V gene, CDR1 is DFQATT and CDR2 is SNEGSKA (reference sequence). The CDR3 length is 11 residues. V gave up 1 base and J gave up 7 bases, with 8 bases separating them. The CDR3 protein is CSARVTGEQYF. Written as DNA, the CDR3 is TGCAGTGCTAGAGTTACAGGAGAGCAGTACTTC.

The chain links TRBV7-9 to TRBJ2-3; tentative D call: TRBD1 (7 bases). The germline V gene encodes CDR1 SEHNR and CDR2 FQNEAQ (reference sequence). This CDR3 contains 14 residues. The ends were cut back, 5 bases at V and 6 bases at J, with 15 bases in the middle. The CDR3 DNA follows: TGTGCCAGCAGCCCCCAGGGGGGATTCGATACGCAGTATTTT. Its protein is CASSPQGGFDTQYF. Drawing the rest from reference TRBV7-9 and TRBJ2-3, the complete variable domain is DTGVSQNPRHKITKRGQNVTFRCDPISEHNRLYWYRQTLGQGPEFLTYFQNEAQLEKSRLLSDRFSAERPKGSFSTLEIQRTEQGDSAMYLCASSPQGGFDTQYFGPGTRLTVL.

The chain carries TRBV18 and TRBJ1-1; D call uncertain. The ends were cut back, 3 bases at V and 0 bases at J, with 8 bases in the middle. CDR3 length equals 14 residues. Germline V gene lookup returns CDR1 KGHSH and CDR2 LQKENI. This CDR3 is CASSPAGMNTEAFF. CDR3 nucleotides: TGTGCCAGCTCACCGGCCGGGATGAACACTGAAGCTTTCTTT. The full variable domain, rest sourced from reference TRBV18 and TRBJ1-1, is NAGVMQNPRHLVRRRGQEARLRCSPMKGHSHVYWYRQLPEEGLKFMVYLQKENIIDESGMPKERFSAEFPKEGPSILRIQQVVRGDSAAYFCASSPAGMNTEAFFGQGTRLTVV.